Shown below are 32 T cell receptor beta chains from a single sample sequenced in a study of blood T cells in healthy people across ages. It was with a sample-barcoded 5' primer and a J-beta primer mix that a second PCR of roughly 7 to 12 cycles was run. TCRdb used MiXCR to reprocess the 5' RACE reads, holding one entry per CDR3 protein. Of about 640,000 distinct CDR3 sequences in the sample, about 30% were seen once. The sample was blood. All receptors come from a woman older than 75 in good health.

This chain joins TRBV5-1 and TRBJ2-5; D ambiguous. The J call could be wrong; TRBJ2-1 is a better fit for the DNA end. The CDR3 runs 11 residues. CDR1 SGHRS and CDR2 YFSETQ come from the germline V gene. CDR3 nucleotides: TGCGCCAGCAGCCGAAGAGAGACCCAGTTCTTC. Its translation: CASSRRETQFF.

This clonotype is a singleton in its sample. This may be a read error, as it is one base from a much larger clone. The V call is TRBV7-2, the J call TRBJ2-2; weak D call: TRBD1 (6 bases). The CDR3 contains 15 residues. Per the germline V gene, CDR1 is SGHTA and CDR2 is FQGNSA. CDR3 residues: CASSLVHRVTRELFF. DNA for the CDR3: TGTGCCAGCAGCTTAGTTCACAGGGTCACCAGGGAGCTGTTTTTT.

This clonotype was picked up one time. Given a much more abundant clone one base away, this may be a read error. The chain couples TRBV24-1 to TRBJ2-3; D is possibly TRBD2 (8 bases). V lost 6 bases to trimming and J lost 8 bases, with 14 bases between them. Germline lookup yields CDR1 KGHDR and CDR2 SFDVKD. CDR3 length: 13 residues. CDR3 region: CATSKGAGGTQYF. For the CDR3, the DNA is TGTGCCACCAGTAAGGGGGCGGGAGGTACGCAGTATTTT.

This clonotype was found many times. The chain uses TRBV11-2 and TRBJ2-1, with D possibly being TRBD1 (6 bases). V lost 5 bases and J 12 bases, leaving 14 bases between the germline ends. This CDR3 contains 12 residues. Germline V lookup: CDR1 SGHAT, CDR2 FQNNGV. The CDR3 nucleotides read TGTGCCAGCAGCATCGAGCGCAGGGGGCAGTTCTTC. Its translation: CASSIERRGQFF.

Note on this clonotype: A junction end diverges from the germline sequence, so it may reflect a read error. In DNA, the CDR3 is TGTACCAGCAGTTTAGGGTCGTACGAGCAGTACTTC. It is translated as CTSSLGSYEQYF. The V and J genes are TRBV12-3 or TRBV12-4 and TRBJ2-7; D not resolved. The CDR3 has 12 amino acids.

The V gene is TRBV7-2, the J gene TRBJ2-3; D remains unclear. The ends were cut back, 3 bases at V and 5 bases at J, with 9 bases in the middle. This CDR3 is built from 13 residues. CDR1 SGHTA and CDR2 FQGNSA come from the germline V gene. CDR3 loop: CASSLRMIDTQYF. CDR3 nucleotide sequence: TGTGCCAGCAGCTTGCGGATGATAGATACGCAGTATTTT. The variable domain in full, completed from reference TRBV7-2 and TRBJ2-3, reads GAGVSQSPSNKVTEKGKDVELRCDPISGHTALYWYRQSLGQGLEFLIYFQGNSAPDKSGLPSDRFSAERTGGSVSTLTIQRTQQEDSAVYLCASSLRMIDTQYFGPGTRLTVL.

A remark on this clonotype: Germline and junction disagree at one end, which may indicate a read error. The CDR3 DNA follows: TGTGTCAGCAGCTTAGGCCCGGAGAGAGCCTACGAGCAGTACTTC. It translates to CVSSLGPERAYEQYF. This chain joins TRBV7-2 and TRBJ2-1; D unclear. The J call could be wrong; TRBJ2-7 is a better fit for the DNA end. The CDR3 has 15 amino acids. Per the germline V gene, CDR1 is SGHTA and CDR2 is FQGNSA.

The V call is TRBV27, the J call TRBJ1-1, with TRBD1 identical over 8 bases. Germline V gene sequence: CDR1 MNHEY, CDR2 SMNVEV (reference sequence). CDR3 length: 14 residues. V lost 6 bases and J lost 6; bases outside the gene matches: 9. CDR3 sequence (DNA): TGTGCCAGCAGCCATACAGGGGGGAGTGCTGAAGCTTTCTTT. Translation: CASSHTGGSAEAFF.

This clonotype appeared once. The chain couples TRBV10-3 to TRBJ2-1, with 7 bases identical to TRBD2. The tail of the sequence fits TRBJ2-7 better, so the J call may be wrong. The CDR3 is 16 residues long. Germline loops: CDR1 ENHRY, CDR2 SYGVKD. Here the CDR3 DNA reads TGTGCCATCAGTGAGTCGGGACGGGGGGAGTTGAATGAGCAGTACTTC. It yields the protein CAISESGRGELNEQYF.

This clonotype was recorded at least ten times. CDR3: CASSPRTGGITGELFF. The CDR3 nucleotides read TGCGCCAGCAGCCCGAGGACAGGGGGGATCACCGGGGAGCTGTTTTTT. The rearrangement links TRBV5-1 to TRBJ2-2; 10 nucleotides match TRBD1. The CDR3 is 16 amino acids. V shed 4 bases, J shed 4 bases, and the junction held 7 bases outside the gene matches. Germline V gene sequence: CDR1 SGHRS, CDR2 YFSETQ.

This clonotype has more than one count but fewer than ten. Just one base apart from a much larger clone, this may be a read error. This chain connects TRBV14 to TRBJ2-1; D might be TRBD1 or TRBD2, each matching 6 bases. Judging by the DNA end, TRBJ2-7 fits better; the J call may be wrong. Germline V lookup: CDR1 SGHDN, CDR2 FVKESK. The CDR3 extends over 14 amino acids. CDR3 loop: CASSQAGASTQQYF. Here the CDR3 DNA reads TGTGCCAGCAGCCAAGCGGGGGCCTCCACTCAGCAGTACTTC.

In its sample, this clonotype was seen many times. The chain uses TRBV6-5 and TRBJ2-7; TRBD1 agrees at 8 bases. The CDR3 spans 15 residues. The V and J ends lost 7 bases and 2 bases, in that order; junction bases with no gene match: 10. Germline V lookup: CDR1 MNHEY, CDR2 SVGAGI. The CDR3 loop reads CASKRGQEVAYEQYF. In DNA, the CDR3 is TGTGCCAGCAAAAGGGGACAGGAGGTCGCCTACGAGCAGTACTTC.

As to this clonotype: A read error may be the cause here, since a much bigger clone is one base away. The chain links TRBV7-9 to TRBJ2-5; 8 bases align to TRBD1. The CDR3 sequence is 16 residues long. CDR1 and CDR2 (germline): SEHNR, FQNEAQ (reference sequence). CDR3 bases: TGTGCCAGCAGCTTAACGGGACAGGAAAGGCAAGAGACCCGGTACTTC. Translating gives CASSLTGQERQETRYF.

This clonotype was recorded many times. V and J are TRBV15 and TRBJ1-2, with D possibly matching TRBD1 (6 bases). Between the trimmed V and J ends, which lost 0 bases and 4 bases, there was a span of 12 bases. The germline CDR1 and CDR2 sequences are LNHNV and YYDKDF (reference sequence). This CDR3 contains 15 residues. CDR3 residues: CATSRDRGGGYGYTF. The CDR3 DNA is TGTGCCACCAGCAGAGACCGGGGGGGCGGCTATGGCTACACCTTC.

The chain carries TRBV29-1 and TRBJ2-2; 7 bases fit TRBD1. V dropped 5 bases and J dropped 5; count of bases not matched to a gene: 8. Germline V lookup: CDR1 SQVTM, CDR2 ANQGSEA. The CDR3 loop spans 14 amino acids. CDR3 sequence: CSVQETGYTGELFF. CDR3 coding DNA: TGCAGCGTTCAGGAGACAGGGTATACCGGGGAGCTGTTTTTT.

As for this clonotype: This may be a read error: a much more frequent sequence differs by one nucleotide. The chain couples TRBV4-2 to TRBJ2-6, with D perhaps TRBD2 (7 bases). The CDR3 contains 17 residues. Germline CDR1 reads LGHNA; CDR2 reads YNFKEQ. V lost 4 bases and J lost 2, with 15 bases in between. The CDR3 sequence: CASSLGRGTAGANVLTF. The CDR3 DNA reads TGTGCCAGCAGCCTGGGGAGGGGGACGGCTGGGGCCAACGTCCTGACTTTC.

This clonotype has a handful of counts. V gene TRBV15 combines with J gene TRBJ2-7; 8 bases match TRBD1. Per germline, CDR1 LNHNV and CDR2 YYDKDF (reference sequence). The CDR3 runs to 15 residues. V dropped 1 base and J dropped 6; count of bases not matched to a gene: 8. The CDR3 loop is CATSRGGTGRAEQYF. CDR3 bases: TGTGCCACCAGCAGAGGCGGGACAGGCCGGGCCGAGCAGTACTTC.

This clonotype has only a few counts. This chain joins TRBV11-3 and TRBJ2-2; tentative D call: TRBD2 (6 bases). Trimming took 7 bases from V and 2 from J, leaving 14 bases between them. CDR1 and CDR2 from the germline V gene are SGHNT and YENEEA. The CDR3 is 15 residues long. The CDR3 DNA reads TGTGCCAGCATAGTGGCTAGCGATAACACCGGGGAGCTGTTTTTT. This codes for CASIVASDNTGELFF.

There are a few counts of this clonotype. The chain couples TRBV14 to TRBJ2-7, with 7 bases identical to TRBD1. In germline, CDR1 is SGHDN, CDR2 FVKESK. The V and J ends lost 1 base and 3 bases, in that order; junction bases with no gene match: 6. The CDR3 sequence is 15 residues long. CDR3 nucleotide sequence: TGTGCCAGCAGCCAAGGACAGGGATGGAACTACGAGCAGTACTTC. Translation: CASSQGQGWNYEQYF.

In this sample, this clonotype turned up a few times. The V and J genes are TRBV5-1 and TRBJ1-4; D is undetermined. Germline loops: CDR1 SGHRS, CDR2 YFSETQ. Deletions cut 4 bases from V and 8 bases from J, with 9 bases between. CDR3 length: 12 residues. This CDR3 reads CASSTGREKLFF. For the CDR3, the DNA is TGCGCCAGCAGCACCGGGAGGGAAAAACTGTTTTTT.

Concerning this clonotype itself: Being one base from a much bigger clone, this may be a read error. V and J are TRBV5-1 and TRBJ2-1; D uncertain. The ends were cut back, 3 bases at V and 8 bases at J, with 9 bases in the middle. The V gene's germline CDR1 is SGHRS and CDR2 YFSETQ. The CDR3 covers 12 residues. CDR3 in DNA: TGCGCCAGCAGCTCCCGCCGGGATGAGCAGTTCTTC. Translating it yields CASSSRRDEQFF.

The V call is TRBV5-1, the J call TRBJ1-2; D is uncertain. The V end was cut by 4 bases, the J end by 7 bases, with 17 bases between. Germline CDR1 is SGHRS and CDR2 is YFSETQ. There are 14 residues in the CDR3. CDR3 region: CASSTGGGLGGYTF. The DNA of the CDR3 is TGCGCCAGCAGCACCGGAGGAGGGCTGGGTGGCTACACCTTC.

Comment on this clonotype: Germline and junction disagree at one end, which may indicate a read error. The J gene is TRBJ2-1, the V gene TRBV4-3, with TRBD1 matching over 7 bases. The J call is uncertain, as TRBJ2-7 better fits the DNA end. The germline V gene encodes CDR1 LGHNA and CDR2 YSLEER. The CDR3 has 18 residues. The CDR3 sequence: CASSQDPAGTVTYNEQYF. DNA of the CDR3: TGCGCTAGCAGCCAAGACCCGGCCGGGACAGTAACCTACAATGAGCAGTACTTC.

There are a few counts of this clonotype. This sequence may be a read error, since a much larger clone differs from it by one base. The V gene is TRBV6-1, the J gene TRBJ2-7; 11 bases match TRBD2. The ends lost 5 bases at V and 2 bases at J; junction bases unmatched: 11. The CDR3 is 17 residues long. CDR1 and CDR2 (germline): MNHNS, SASEGT. For the CDR3, the DNA is TGTGCCAGCAGTCGTTCGGCTAGCGGGGGGTTAGCCTACGAGCAGTACTTC. As protein: CASSRSASGGLAYEQYF.

The chain employs TRBV7-4 and TRBJ1-5; unclear D gene. The CDR3 totals 8 residues. Trimming pared 2 bases from V and 13 bases from J, leaving 0 bases between. Germline CDR1 is SGHVT and CDR2 is SQSDAQ. The CDR3, as DNA: TGTGCCAGCAGCTTACAGCATTTT. This encodes CASSLQHF.

This clonotype was observed a handful of times. V and J are TRBV28 and TRBJ1-5, with D perhaps TRBD1 (5 bases). The V gene lost 2 bases and the J gene lost 5 bases, with 16 bases spanning the gap. Germline V gene data show CDR1 as MDHEN and CDR2 as SYDVKM. The CDR3 is 16 residues long. The CDR3 sequence: CASSLGGGGVHQPQHF. As DNA, the CDR3 is TGTGCCAGCAGTTTAGGGGGGGGTGGGGTGCATCAGCCCCAGCATTTT. The entire variable domain, with the rest obtained from reference TRBV28 and TRBJ1-5, is as follows: DVKVTQSSRYLVKRTGEKVFLECVQDMDHENMFWYRQDPGLGLRLIYFSYDVKMKEKGDIPEGYSVSREKKERFSLILESASTNQTSMYLCASSLGGGGVHQPQHFGDGTRLSIL.

This chain connects TRBV7-2 to TRBJ1-5; no clear D gene. Germline lookup yields CDR1 SGHTA and CDR2 FQGNSA. Trimming took 3 bases from V and 1 from J, leaving 4 bases between them. The CDR3 is made up of 13 amino acids. The CDR3 here is CTSSFRSNQPQHF. In DNA form, the CDR3 reads TGTACCAGCAGCTTCAGGAGCAATCAGCCCCAGCATTTT.

This clonotype occurred a few times. The rearrangement uses TRBV9 and TRBJ1-1; D ambiguous. Per the germline V gene, CDR1 is SGDLS and CDR2 is YYNGEE. The CDR3 loop spans 17 amino acids. Deletions cut 0 bases from V and 5 bases from J, with 20 bases between. CDR3 in DNA: TGTGCCAGCAGCGTAGATGGGGTGACACTTATGGGGACTGAAGCTTTCTTT. This codes for CASSVDGVTLMGTEAFF. Combining the CDR3 with reference TRBV9 and TRBJ1-1 gives the whole variable domain DSGVTQTPKHLITATGQRVTLRCSPRSGDLSVYWYQQSLDQGLQFLIQYYNGEERAKGNILERFSAQQFPDLHSELNLSSLELGDSALYFCASSVDGVTLMGTEAFFGQGTRLTVV.

The V gene is TRBV5-1, the J gene TRBJ2-7; weak D call: TRBD2 (6 bases). Germline V CDR1 and CDR2: SGHRS, YFSETQ. CDR3 length equals 13 residues. V lost 1 base and J 7 bases, leaving 12 bases between the germline ends. CDR3 nucleotides: TGCGCCAGCAGCTTGACTAGCTGTAGTGAGCAGTACTTC. Translation: CASSLTSCSEQYF.

This clonotype was detected many times. This chain links TRBV20-1 with TRBJ1-1, with D tentatively TRBD1 (5 bases). Germline assignment: CDR1 DFQATT and CDR2 SNEGSKA (reference sequence). This CDR3 has 13 amino acids. V was trimmed by 6 bases and J by 1 base, leaving 12 bases between them. This chain's CDR3 is CSAGGDPNTEAFF. CDR3 DNA: TGCAGTGCCGGGGGAGATCCGAACACTGAAGCTTTCTTT.

This clonotype was detected many times. The chain employs TRBV7-2 and TRBJ2-3; D may be TRBD1 or TRBD2 (6 bases each). Trimming shortened V by 1 base and J by 5 bases, and 19 bases separated the two germline ends. This CDR3 is 17 amino acids long. From germline, CDR1 is SGHTA and CDR2 FQGNSA. The chain's CDR3 is CASSLGIIGGPQDTQYF. The CDR3 DNA reads as TGTGCCAGCAGCTTAGGGATTATAGGGGGGCCCCAAGATACGCAGTATTTT.

This clonotype was seen at least ten times. The rearrangement joins TRBV6-5 to TRBJ2-5; TRBD1 is a possible D gene (5 bases). This CDR3 contains 17 residues. V dropped 3 bases and J dropped 5 bases, with 22 bases sitting between them. Germline V gives CDR1 MNHEY, CDR2 SVGAGI. Here the CDR3 reads CASSYFSNPRATETQYF. The CDR3 DNA follows: TGTGCCAGCAGTTATTTTTCTAACCCCAGGGCCACGGAGACCCAGTACTTC.